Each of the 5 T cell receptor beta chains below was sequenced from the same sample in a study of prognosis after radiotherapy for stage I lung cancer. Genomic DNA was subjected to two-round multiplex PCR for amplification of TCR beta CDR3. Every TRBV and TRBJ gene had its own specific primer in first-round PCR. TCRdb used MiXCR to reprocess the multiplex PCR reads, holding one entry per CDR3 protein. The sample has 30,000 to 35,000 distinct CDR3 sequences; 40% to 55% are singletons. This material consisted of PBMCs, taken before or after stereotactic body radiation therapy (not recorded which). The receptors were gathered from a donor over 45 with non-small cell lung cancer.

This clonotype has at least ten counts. The CDR3 sequence: CASSYPILASPDLAKNIQYF. The CDR3 nucleotides read TGTGCCAGCAGTTACCCCATCCTAGCGAGCCCTGACCTAGCCAAAAACATTCAGTACTTC. The chain carries TRBV6-2 or TRBV6-3 and TRBJ2-4; perhaps TRBD2 as D (6 bases). The length of the CDR3 is 20 residues. Trimming cost V 2 bases and J 0 bases, with 23 bases left between them. CDR1 and CDR2 from the germline V gene are MNHEY and SVGEGT.

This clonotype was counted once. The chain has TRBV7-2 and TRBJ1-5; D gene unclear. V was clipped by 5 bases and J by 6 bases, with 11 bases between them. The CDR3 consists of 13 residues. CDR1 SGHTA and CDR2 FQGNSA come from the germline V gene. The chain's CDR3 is CASSRYGFQPQHF. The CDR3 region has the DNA TGTGCCAGCAGCAGGTACGGATTTCAGCCCCAGCATTTT.

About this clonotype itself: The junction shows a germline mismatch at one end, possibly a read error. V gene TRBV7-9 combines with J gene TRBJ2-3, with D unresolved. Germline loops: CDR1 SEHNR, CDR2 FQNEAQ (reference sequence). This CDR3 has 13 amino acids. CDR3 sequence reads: CASSLVWADTQYF. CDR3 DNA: TGTGCCAGCAGCTTAGTGTGGGCAGATACTCAGTATTTT.

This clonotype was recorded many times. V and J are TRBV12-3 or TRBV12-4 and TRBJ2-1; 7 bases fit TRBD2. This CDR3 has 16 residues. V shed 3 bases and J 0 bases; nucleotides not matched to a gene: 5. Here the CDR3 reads CASSFRRESSYNEQFF. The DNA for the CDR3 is TGTGCCAGCAGTTTCCGGCGGGAGAGCTCCTACAATGAGCAGTTCTTC.

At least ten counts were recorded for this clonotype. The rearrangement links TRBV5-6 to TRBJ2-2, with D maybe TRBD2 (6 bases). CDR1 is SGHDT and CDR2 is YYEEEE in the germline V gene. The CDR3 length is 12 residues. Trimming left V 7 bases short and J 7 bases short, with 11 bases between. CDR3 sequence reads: CASCWRGGELFF. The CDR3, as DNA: TGTGCCAGCTGCTGGCGGGGCGGGGAGCTGTTTTTT.